The TCR beta chain described here comes from a study of shared clonotypes between healthy human individuals. Study-level findings and limits: Only blood samples were collected, and tissue repertoires likely differ. A small donor pool kept down the genetic and exposure-history diversity that was represented.

The CDR3 runs to 14 residues. V was pared by 6 bases and J by 4 bases, with 15 bases between. CDR1 and CDR2 (germline): MNHNY, SVGAGI (reference sequence). Deep-level assay runs were performed. As handled by the study authors: There were no quality scores in the junction-only immunoSEQ sequences, so filtering differed. This table comes from immunoSEQ multiplex PCR, and its TCRdb copy is limited to in-frame clones, with some not included. V, J and clone size are taken as reported in that table, and D and trimming were inferred from the DNA itself. The data contain some 1 million clones, around 74% of them singletons. In the case of this clone: The antigen is unknown.

V and J are TRBV6-6 and TRBJ1-1; D unclear. Material for sequencing was memory CD4+ T cells sorted from blood. Noted subset: CD45RA-negative fraction. The TCR originated in a man younger than 35 in good health. The CDR3 loop reads CASSPAVLGTEAFF. CDR3 nucleotides: TGTGCCAGCAGCCCCGCCGTCTTGGGCACTGAAGCTTTCTTT.